The clone carrying this T cell receptor (beta chain) has a single count. What it binds is not known. CDR1 is MNHEY and CDR2 is SMNVEV in the germline V gene (reference sequence). Germline trimming cut 4 bases from V and 2 bases from J; bases unmatched to any gene: 5. This CDR3 is 15 amino acids long. PCR involved 60 Vbeta and 13 Jbeta primers. Here immunoSEQ multiplex PCR was the method, and the copy in TCRdb shows in-frame clones only, minus some. The table records roughly 180,000 clones, roughly 80% of them present only once. The sample comes from a study of cytomegalovirus exposure and HLA in healthy donors. Study-level results: As a later analysis showed, a missense DCLRE1C variant was linked to trimming of TCR beta V- and J-genes. Reportedly, diagnosis of cytomegalovirus status by the classifier showed high specificity and sensitivity.

The chain combines TRBV27 with TRBJ2-7; 10 bases fit TRBD1. Sample: PBMCs. The sequence was collected from a female donor in good health and CMV-seronegative. In nucleotides, the CDR3 is TGTGCCAGCAGTTCTACCGGGACAGGGGCCTACGAGCAGTACTTC. It specifies CASSSTGTGAYEQYF.